This T cell receptor beta chain was captured by sequencing in a study of CD8+CD57+ T cells in acquired aplastic anemia. CD8+CD57+ cell expansion, shown by flow cytometry, had occurred in the patients selected for sequencing. The CDR3 has 15 amino acids. The germline gives CDR1 SGHDN, CDR2 FVKESK. Trimming cost V 4 bases and J 1 base, with 13 bases left between them. Overall study findings and caveats: Patients and controls shared twenty-nine CD8+ CDR3 sequences, highly expressed in patients.

Genomic DNA was employed as the template in profiling TCR beta VDJ and CDR3. In TCRdb, the reads were re-called with MiXCR into one record per CDR3 protein. The sample carries about half a million distinct CDR3 sequences, roughly a third recorded once. This clonotype has a handful of counts. Its antigen is still unknown. The chain employs TRBV14 and TRBJ1-1; possibly TRBD1 for D (5 bases). This sequence originates from a human donor with aplastic anemia. Sequenced material: sorted CD4+, CD8+, or CD8+CD57+ T cells (not recorded which) from PBMCs. CDR3 DNA sequence: TGTGCCAGCAGCCTTCGTACAGGACAGAACACTGAAGCTTTCTTT. It codes for CASSLRTGQNTEAFF.